A selection of T cell receptor beta chains follows, all from one sample in a study of blood T cell repertoires in COVID-19. Data came from immunoSEQ multiplex PCR; TCRdb stores just in-frame clones and leaves some out. The data show 140,000 to 150,000 clones, roughly 89% seen once. Material: peripheral blood. The origin of the receptors is a woman aged 45 to 65 with active or convalescent COVID-19. Both conserved end residues are part of each CDR3. The D gene is left open where the match is weak. Not all rows give a size; the values are once, few, many and, for expanded clones, a class.

TRBJ2-7,TRBV11-2,once,TRBD1,CASSLEGTGESRYF,TGTGCCAGCAGCTTAGAGGGGACAGGGGAGAGCAGGTACTTC
TRBJ2-5,TRBV2,once,.,CASSARGRETQYF,TGTGCCAGCAGTGCAAGGGGCCGAGAGACCCAGTACTTC
TRBJ1-4,TRBV30,.,TRBD1,CAWRDRGLSNEKLFF,TGTGCCTGGAGGGACAGGGGGCTGTCTAATGAAAAACTGTTTTTT
TRBJ2-1,TRBV11-2,.,.,CASSARAGRRGEQFF,TGTGCCAGCAGCGCCCGGGCAGGGAGGAGGGGTGAGCAGTTCTTC
TRBJ2-7,TRBV6-5,.,TRBD1,CASSWDRTYEQYF,TGTGCCAGCAGTTGGGACAGGACCTACGAGCAGTACTTC
TRBJ2-3,TRBV12-3/TRBV12-4,.,.,CASSFYGADTQYF,TGTGCCAGCAGTTTCTATGGAGCAGATACGCAGTATTTT
TRBJ2-3,TRBV21-1,.,.,CASSPRRERADTQYF,TGTGCCAGCAGCCCTAGGCGGGAGAGGGCAGATACGCAGTATTTT
TRBJ1-4,TRBV28,.,.,CASTPLGGRTNEKLFF,TGTGCCAGCACCCCCCTCGGAGGGAGGACTAATGAAAAACTGTTTTTT
TRBJ1-2,TRBV4-1,.,.,CASTAAAGAGGYTF,TGCGCCAGCACCGCGGCGGCAGGGGCAGGCGGCTACACCTTC
TRBJ2-3,TRBV5-1,.,TRBD1,CASSRGTGVTDTQYF,TGCGCCAGCAGCCGTGGGACAGGGGTCACAGATACGCAGTATTTT